Below are 18 T cell receptor beta chains sequenced from a single sample in a study of neurological immune-mediated disorders. From the 5' RACE reads, TCRdb called clonotypes with MiXCR, one entry per CDR3 protein. The sample includes tens of thousands of distinct CDR3 sequences, 3% of them seen just once. Sequencing used PBMCs. These receptors all stem from a woman between 45 and 60 years old with multiple sclerosis.

Ten or more counts support this clonotype. V gene TRBV2 combines with J gene TRBJ2-1; 7 positions agree with TRBD2. CDR3 length equals 15 residues. Trimming took 5 bases from V and 4 from J; bases not matched to a gene: 8. From germline, CDR1 is SNHLY and CDR2 FYNNEI. The CDR3 DNA reads as TGTGCCAGCAGTCGGACGGGAGGTCGGTACAATGAGCAGTTCTTC. This encodes CASSRTGGRYNEQFF.

This clonotype was observed many times. The J gene is TRBJ2-2, the V gene TRBV9; 8 bases are a match to TRBD2. With 0 bases clipped from V and 5 bases from J, the junction kept 6 bases outside the gene matches. The CDR3 contains 16 residues. Germline V gives CDR1 SGDLS, CDR2 YYNGEE. The chain's CDR3 is CASSVASSGGTGELFF. In DNA, the CDR3 is TGTGCCAGCAGCGTAGCATCCAGCGGGGGAACCGGGGAGCTGTTTTTT.

In this sample, this clonotype turned up many times. V and J are TRBV20-1 and TRBJ1-2, with D perhaps matching TRBD1 (5 bases). Germline V gene sequence: CDR1 DFQATT, CDR2 SNEGSKA (reference sequence). The CDR3 totals 13 residues. Trimming pared 0 bases from V and 8 bases from J, leaving 13 bases between. The CDR3 sequence is CSARDLGAGGYTF. The CDR3 nucleotides are TGCAGTGCTAGAGATCTTGGGGCGGGCGGCTACACCTTC.

This clonotype was picked up many times. The chain employs TRBV29-1 and TRBJ1-1; 8 bases match TRBD1. The CDR3 covers 12 residues. V was pared by 6 bases and J by 8 bases, with 8 bases of the junction left unmatched. The germline gives CDR1 SQVTM, CDR2 ANQGSEA. The CDR3 DNA reads as TGCAGCGTCAACGGCAGGGGGCGGGAAGCTTTCTTT. Encoded protein: CSVNGRGREAFF.

This clonotype has ten or more counts. V usage is TRBV15 and J usage is TRBJ1-5, with D uncertain. Deletions cut 0 bases from V and 6 bases from J, with 6 bases between. The CDR3 has 13 residues. CDR1 and CDR2 (germline): LNHNV, YYDKDF (reference sequence). This CDR3 is CATSRDYVQPQHF. The CDR3, as DNA: TGTGCCACCAGCAGAGATTATGTTCAGCCCCAGCATTTT.

This clonotype has ten or more counts. The chain has TRBV3-1 and TRBJ2-3; 9 nucleotides align to TRBD2. V was clipped by 2 bases and J by 4 bases; unmatched bases: 4. CDR1 is LGHDT, CDR2 YNNKEL, per germline (reference sequence). CDR3 length: 15 amino acids. The CDR3 bases are TGTGCCAGCAGCCAATCTGCGGGAGGGGCAGATACGCAGTATTTT. This gives the protein CASSQSAGGADTQYF.

This clonotype showed up many times. The V and J genes are TRBV15 and TRBJ1-1; maybe TRBD1 (5 bases). This CDR3 is 13 amino acids long. V lost 5 bases and J 1 base, leaving 8 bases between the germline ends. Germline V CDR1 and CDR2: LNHNV, YYDKDF (reference sequence). In DNA, the CDR3 is TGTGCCACCAGCGGGGGTTGGAACACTGAAGCTTTCTTT. This sequence encodes CATSGGWNTEAFF.

This clonotype was seen more than once but under ten times. A much larger clone differs from this one at a single base, so this may be a read error. V and J are TRBV9 and TRBJ1-3; D is possibly TRBD1 (6 bases). This CDR3 region has 16 residues. Germline V lookup: CDR1 SGDLS, CDR2 YYNGEE. For the CDR3, the DNA is TGTGCCAGCAGCTCCCGACAGGCCTACTCTGGAAAAACCATATATTTT. Translation: CASSSRQAYSGKTIYF.

This chain links TRBV7-2 with TRBJ2-1, with 14 bases matching TRBD2. The ends lost 5 bases at V and 9 bases at J; junction bases unmatched: 9. The CDR3 loop spans 16 amino acids. Germline V gene sequence: CDR1 SGHTA, CDR2 FQGNSA. This CDR3 reads CASSLMTSGGALEQFF. CDR3 DNA sequence: TGTGCCAGCAGCCTCATGACTAGCGGGGGGGCCCTTGAGCAGTTCTTC.

This clonotype was seen repeatedly, ten times or more. The chain joins TRBV6-1 to TRBJ2-1; 9 nucleotides match TRBD1. V gave up 8 bases and J gave up 4 bases; unmatched junction bases: 6. The CDR3 is made up of 14 amino acids. Germline V gene data show CDR1 as MNHNS and CDR2 as SASEGT. This CDR3 is CASYSGTGYNEQFF. CDR3 nucleotides: TGTGCCAGCTACAGCGGGACAGGGTACAATGAGCAGTTCTTC.

In this sample, this clonotype turned up many times. The chain has TRBV12-3 or TRBV12-4 and TRBJ1-5; the D gene is possibly TRBD1 (5 bases). The CDR3 consists of 17 residues. Trimming pared 2 bases from V and 2 bases from J, leaving 16 bases between. The CDR3 DNA reads as TGTGCCAGCAGTTTAAGGGCAGGGCCGGTAGGCAATCAGCCCCAGCATTTT. Protein: CASSLRAGPVGNQPQHF.

This clonotype appeared many times. The CDR3 reads CASSWDATGDTGELFF. CDR3 sequence (DNA): TGTGCCAGCAGCTGGGACGCGACGGGCGACACCGGGGAGCTGTTTTTT. V gene TRBV27 combines with J gene TRBJ2-2; either TRBD1 or TRBD2 may supply D (5 bases each). Per the germline V gene, CDR1 is MNHEY and CDR2 is SMNVEV (reference sequence). Between the trimmed V and J ends, which lost 6 bases and 3 bases, there was a span of 17 bases. This CDR3 is built from 16 residues.

This clonotype was counted many times. The DNA for the CDR3 is TGCGCCAGCAGCGAAGGACGCGTCCAAGAGACCCAGTACTTC. Its protein is CASSEGRVQETQYF. The chain joins TRBV5-1 to TRBJ2-5; D remains unclear. Germline V CDR1 and CDR2: SGHRS, YFSETQ. This CDR3 is 14 amino acids long. V dropped 4 bases and J dropped 1 base, with 11 bases sitting between them.

At least ten counts were recorded for this clonotype. The chain carries TRBV15 and TRBJ2-1; the D is unclear. The V gene lost 5 bases and the J gene lost 8 bases, with 22 bases spanning the gap. The germline CDR1 and CDR2 sequences are LNHNV and YYDKDF (reference sequence). This CDR3 spans 16 amino acids. The CDR3 loop reads CATSPLGEARKDEQFF. The CDR3 region has the DNA TGTGCCACCAGCCCTCTCGGAGAGGCCCGAAAGGATGAGCAGTTCTTC.

This clonotype was counted at least ten times. The chain has TRBV28 and TRBJ2-2; D call uncertain. CDR1 is MDHEN and CDR2 is SYDVKM in the germline V gene. The V gene lost 4 bases and the J gene lost 1 base, with 7 bases spanning the gap. This CDR3 has 14 residues. CDR3 region: CASSSSLNTGELFF. In nucleotides, the CDR3 is TGTGCCAGCAGTTCGTCCCTGAACACCGGGGAGCTGTTTTTT. The full variable domain, with the rest looked up from reference TRBV28 and TRBJ2-2, is DVKVTQSSRYLVKRTGEKVFLECVQDMDHENMFWYRQDPGLGLRLIYFSYDVKMKEKGDIPEGYSVSREKKERFSLILESASTNQTSMYLCASSSSLNTGELFFGEGSRLTVL.

To note about this clonotype: This may arise from a read error, as a much more abundant clone is one base away. The gene calls are TRBV27 and TRBJ1-5; D is undetermined. The CDR3 runs to 16 residues. Germline assignment: CDR1 MNHEY and CDR2 SMNVEV (reference sequence). DNA of the CDR3: TGTGCCAGCAGTCCAGGACCGGACCCCAAATTATCGCCCCAGAATTTT. It is translated as CASSPGPDPKLSPQNF.

Ten or more counts support this clonotype. The V and J genes are TRBV12-3 or TRBV12-4 and TRBJ2-1; the D gene is possibly TRBD2 (5 bases). The CDR3 covers 14 residues. Trimming removed 3 bases from V and 4 bases from J, with 10 bases in between. Here the CDR3 DNA reads TGTGCCAGCAGTTTCAAGACTATATACAATGAGCAGTTCTTC. Amino acid sequence: CASSFKTIYNEQFF.

This clonotype came up many times. V and J are TRBV2 and TRBJ1-6; 8 nucleotides line up with TRBD1. CDR3 length equals 14 residues. From germline, CDR1 is SNHLY and CDR2 FYNNEI. V gave up 6 bases and J gave up 8 bases; unmatched junction bases: 6. CDR3 loop: CASRWDRTDSPLHF. In nucleotides, the CDR3 is TGTGCCAGCAGGTGGGACAGGACTGATTCACCCCTCCACTTT.